These 9 T cell receptor beta chains were sequenced from one sample in a study of human T cells and chemical hapten exposure. As to time point: patch test 3, about 24 weeks after DPC sensitization. As to treatment: therapeutic diphenylcyclopropenone sensitization with weekly scalp DPC. TCRdb ran MiXCR on the RACE reads and lists one entry per CDR3 protein. In the table there are about 82,000 distinct CDR3 sequences, approximately 13% of which are singletons. The source material was whole blood, sampled in connection with sensitization to the hapten diphenylcyclopropenone (DPC). The receptors stem from a woman aged 45-65 years with alopecia areata. Some clones in this sample may be carry-over from other donors' samples.

This clonotype was seen once. This chain connects TRBV5-1 to TRBJ2-3; 8 bases map to TRBD1. The germline CDR1 and CDR2 sequences are SGHRS and YFSETQ. CDR3 length: 15 amino acids. After removal of 4 bases from V and 4 bases from J, the junction contained 8 bases not matched to a gene. This CDR3 reads CASSATTGEADTQYF. The CDR3 DNA reads as TGCGCCAGCAGCGCCACGACAGGGGAGGCAGATACGCAGTATTTT.

The chain recombines TRBV7-2 with TRBJ2-3; TRBD2 matches at 13 bases. V trimming: 5 bases; J trimming: 2 bases; junction bases outside the gene matches: 19. This CDR3 has 21 amino acids. Germline V lookup: CDR1 SGHTA, CDR2 FQGNSA. CDR3 sequence reads: CASSPTPLWTSGSRDTDTQYF. CDR3 in DNA: TGTGCCAGCAGCCCCACCCCCCTCTGGACTAGCGGGAGTCGAGACACAGATACGCAGTATTTT.

The gene calls are TRBV5-1 and TRBJ2-1; possible D gene TRBD2, 5 bases. V lost 1 base to trimming and J lost 4 bases, with 12 bases between them. This CDR3 is 15 amino acids long. Germline V CDR1 and CDR2: SGHRS, YFSETQ. The DNA for the CDR3 is TGCGCCAGCAGCTTGTCCAGCGGCCTTTACAATGAGCAGTTCTTC. This codes for CASSLSSGLYNEQFF.

The chain couples TRBV2 to TRBJ2-4; D gene ambiguous. The germline V gene has CDR1 SNHLY and CDR2 FYNNEI. V lost 5 bases, J lost 6 bases, and 14 bases lay in between. The CDR3 sequence is 14 residues long. The DNA for the CDR3 is TGTGCCAGCAGTATTCGAACATTAGGAAACATTCAGTACTTC. It yields the protein CASSIRTLGNIQYF.

This clonotype was seen more than once but under ten times. The V call is TRBV7-9, the J call TRBJ2-2; the D is unclear. CDR3 size: 13 residues. Per the germline V gene, CDR1 is SEHNR and CDR2 is FQNEAQ (reference sequence). V was trimmed by 5 bases and J by 4 bases, leaving 8 bases between them. As DNA, the CDR3 is TGTGCCAGCAGCCCCTGGGGCACCGGGGAGCTGTTTTTT. Translation: CASSPWGTGELFF.

The chain links TRBV29-1 to TRBJ2-7; TRBD1 might be the D (5 bases). Trimming took off 4 bases at V and 1 base at J, with 5 bases between the two ends. The CDR3 runs 11 residues. The germline gives CDR1 SQVTM, CDR2 ANQGSEA. The DNA of the CDR3 is TGCAGCGTTGCAGGGTCCTACGAGCAGTACTTC. Amino acid sequence: CSVAGSYEQYF.

This rearrangement joins TRBV9 to TRBJ1-6; 7 nucleotides agree with TRBD1. This CDR3 has 14 residues. The germline CDR1 and CDR2 sequences are SGDLS and YYNGEE. With 3 bases clipped from V and 10 bases from J, the junction kept 7 bases outside the gene matches. CDR3 loop: CASSATGDGSPLHF. CDR3 DNA: TGTGCCAGCAGCGCAACAGGGGATGGATCACCCCTCCACTTT.

This clonotype came up many times. The chain combines TRBV7-6 with TRBJ2-3; D call uncertain. Germline V CDR1 and CDR2: SGHVS, FNYEAQ. CDR3 size: 14 residues. The germline V and J ends were trimmed by 5 bases and 10 bases, with 19 bases remaining between them. CDR3 in DNA: TGTGCCAGCAGCCCCACCCTAGTGGCCGGATCGCAGTATTTT. Translation: CASSPTLVAGSQYF.

This clonotype occurred a few times. This rearrangement joins TRBV7-2 to TRBJ2-1; no reliable D call. V gave up 4 bases and J gave up 7 bases, with 17 bases separating them. The CDR3 spans 15 residues. Germline V gene data show CDR1 as SGHTA and CDR2 as FQGNSA. DNA for the CDR3: TGTGCCAGCAGCTCGAGTACCCCGACTCTAAATGAGCAGTTCTTC. Its translation: CASSSSTPTLNEQFF.